This entry lists 8 T cell receptor beta chains sequenced from one sample in a study of cytomegalovirus exposure and HLA in healthy donors. The assay was immunoSEQ multiplex PCR, and TCRdb's table has in-frame clones only and misses some. This sample has 90,000 to 100,000 clones, with roughly 87% found just once. The sample consisted of PBMCs. All receptors derive from a man aged 18 to 29 in good health and CMV-seropositive.

This clone was detected only a few times. This chain uses TRBV6-4 with TRBJ2-3; TRBD2 aligns across 12 bases. This CDR3 comprises 15 residues. The germline CDR1 and CDR2 sequences are MRHNA and SNTAGT. Trimming removed 6 bases from V and 3 bases from J; junction bases left unmatched: 4. CDR3 region: CASRATSGGTDTQYF. CDR3 DNA sequence: TGTGCCAGCAGGGCCACTAGCGGGGGGACAGATACGCAGTATTTT.

The genes are TRBV5-8 and TRBJ2-7; D is perhaps TRBD2 (6 bases). Trimming removed 1 base at V and 7 bases at J, with 9 bases between. The length of the CDR3 is 12 residues. The V gene's germline CDR1 is SGHTS and CDR2 YDEGEE. The CDR3 sequence: CASSLWGVEQYF. DNA of the CDR3: TGTGCCAGCAGCTTGTGGGGGGTTGAGCAGTACTTC.

This sequence joins TRBV19 and TRBJ2-1; TRBD2 agrees at 10 bases. CDR3 length: 15 amino acids. V shed 5 bases and J 10 bases; nucleotides not matched to a gene: 11. Germline assignment: CDR1 LNHDA and CDR2 SQIVND (reference sequence). The CDR3 reads CASSPTSGVGSEQFF. CDR3 nucleotides: TGTGCCAGTAGTCCTACTAGCGGGGTGGGATCGGAGCAGTTCTTC.

This clone turned up a few times. This rearrangement joins TRBV27 to TRBJ2-3, with 8 bases that match TRBD2. Germline CDR1 MNHEY, CDR2 SMNVEV (reference sequence). CDR3 length: 15 residues. V shed 8 bases, J shed 6 bases, and the junction held 13 bases outside the gene matches. For the CDR3, the DNA is TGTGCCAGCGGGCCGGCGGGAGGCCCTCCCGATACGCAGTATTTT. It specifies CASGPAGGPPDTQYF.

The chain joins TRBV6-5 to TRBJ2-3; no reliable D call. Per germline, CDR1 MNHEY and CDR2 SVGAGI. The CDR3 runs to 13 residues. V gave up 6 bases and J gave up 3 bases, with 10 bases separating them. The CDR3 coding sequence is TGTGCCAGCAGCTCCCCGGGTACAGATACGCAGTATTTT. This gives the protein CASSSPGTDTQYF.

The chain couples TRBV7-2 to TRBJ2-3, with TRBD1 identical over 9 bases. The CDR3 is 16 amino acids. In germline, CDR1 is SGHTA, CDR2 FQGNSA. V gave up 5 bases and J gave up 1 base; unmatched junction bases: 7. CDR3 amino acids: CASSQNTGGGTDTQYF. In DNA, the CDR3 is TGTGCCAGCAGCCAGAACACAGGGGGCGGCACAGATACGCAGTATTTT.

A few counts support this clone. This rearrangement joins TRBV5-1 to TRBJ1-2, with D possibly matching TRBD1 (5 bases). Trimming pared 0 bases from V and 7 bases from J, leaving 13 bases between. This CDR3 is built from 14 residues. The germline V gene has CDR1 SGHRS and CDR2 YFSETQ. CDR3 in amino acids: CASSLEAGLGGYTF. The CDR3, as DNA: TGCGCCAGCAGCTTGGAGGCAGGGTTGGGTGGCTACACCTTC.

CDR3 residues: CASSLVPTHRDRGKLFF. The CDR3 DNA is TGTGCCAGCAGCTTAGTTCCCACCCACCGGGACAGGGGAAAACTGTTTTTT. This sequence joins TRBV7-8 and TRBJ1-4; TRBD1 aligns across 10 bases. Germline CDR1 is SGHVS and CDR2 is FQNEAQ. The V gene end was trimmed by 1 base and the J gene end by 10 bases; junction bases not matched to a gene: 12. The CDR3 spans 17 residues.